One sample yielded the 26 T cell receptor beta chains listed below, sequenced in a study of cytomegalovirus exposure and HLA in healthy donors. Libraries were prepared by immunoSEQ multiplex PCR; TCRdb keeps only in-frame clonotypes and omits some of them. The sample includes 150,000 to 200,000 clones, 80% to 85% of them seen just once. The sequenced sample consisted of PBMCs. The receptor set was obtained from a man under 40 in good health and CMV-seropositive.

In this sample, this clone turned up a few times. The chain recombines TRBV5-1 with TRBJ1-2, with 9 positions matching TRBD1. The CDR3 covers 15 residues. Germline assignment: CDR1 SGHRS and CDR2 YFSETQ. V gave up 4 bases and J gave up 3 bases; unmatched junction bases: 7. The CDR3 DNA sequence: TGCGCCAGCAGCCCAAGCGGGGACAGGGACTATGGCTACACCTTC. Its protein is CASSPSGDRDYGYTF.

The genes are TRBV9 and TRBJ1-2; the match to TRBD1 covers 8 bases. The germline gives CDR1 SGDLS, CDR2 YYNGEE. This CDR3 contains 13 residues. Trimming at V came to 4 bases and at J to 6 bases, leaving 5 bases not matched to a gene. CDR3 in DNA: TGTGCCAGCAGCCCCTGGACAGGGAATGGCTACACCTTC. Protein product: CASSPWTGNGYTF. The full variable domain, rest sourced from reference TRBV9 and TRBJ1-2, is DSGVTQTPKHLITATGQRVTLRCSPRSGDLSVYWYQQSLDQGLQFLIQYYNGEERAKGNILERFSAQQFPDLHSELNLSSLELGDSALYFCASSPWTGNGYTFGSGTRLTVV.

This chain connects TRBV7-9 to TRBJ1-3, with a possible D match to TRBD1 (6 bases). Germline V lookup: CDR1 SEHNR, CDR2 FQNEAQ (reference sequence). There are 17 residues in the CDR3. V was shortened by 1 base and J by 0 bases, with 13 bases between the two germline ends. The CDR3 DNA sequence: TGTGCCAGCAGCTTAGGGGGGACAACTCGCTCTGGAAACACCATATATTTT. It yields the protein CASSLGGTTRSGNTIYF.

The chain combines TRBV30 with TRBJ1-2; D gene unclear. V lost 2 bases, J lost 8 bases, and 15 bases lay in between. In germline, CDR1 is GTSNPN, CDR2 SVGIG (reference sequence). The CDR3 sequence is 13 residues long. This CDR3 is CAWSWVGVGGYTF. Written as DNA, the CDR3 is TGTGCCTGGAGTTGGGTGGGCGTAGGCGGCTACACCTTC. The full variable domain, its missing parts supplied by reference TRBV30 and TRBJ1-2, is SQTIHQWPATLVQPVGSPLSLECTVEGTSNPNLYWYRQAAGRGLQLLFYSVGIGQISSEVPQNLSASRPQDRQFILSSKKLLLSDSGFYLCAWSWVGVGGYTFGSGTRLTVV.

This clone has just a few counts. The chain joins TRBV2 to TRBJ1-1; D is unclear. The CDR3 loop spans 15 amino acids. Germline CDR1 SNHLY, CDR2 FYNNEI. The V gene lost 3 bases and the J gene lost 3 bases, with 14 bases spanning the gap. Here the CDR3 reads CASSDNREQYTEAFF. The CDR3 region has the DNA TGTGCCAGCAGTGACAACAGAGAACAGTACACTGAAGCTTTCTTT.

V usage is TRBV27 and J usage is TRBJ2-7; tentative D call: TRBD2 (6 bases). The V gene lost 5 bases and the J gene lost 4 bases, with 15 bases spanning the gap. CDR3 length: 14 amino acids. The germline CDR1 and CDR2 sequences are MNHEY and SMNVEV (reference sequence). CDR3 protein: CASSPRTTSYEQYF. The CDR3 nucleotides read TGTGCCAGCAGTCCCCGGACTACTTCGTACGAGCAGTACTTC.

The chain couples TRBV5-4 to TRBJ1-2; 7 bases match TRBD1. The trim removed 4 bases at V and 8 bases at J, leaving 14 bases unmatched. Germline-derived CDR1 and CDR2 are SGHNT and YYREEE (reference sequence). The CDR3 has 15 amino acids. This chain's CDR3 is CASSEGTAHLGGYTF. Here the CDR3 DNA reads TGTGCCAGCAGCGAGGGGACAGCCCATCTGGGGGGCTACACCTTC. Variable domain in full (rest from reference TRBV5-4 and TRBJ1-2): ETGVTQSPTHLIKTRGQQVTLRCSSQSGHNTVSWYQQALGQGPQFIFQYYREEENGRGNFPPRFSGLQFPNYSSELNVNALELDDSALYLCASSEGTAHLGGYTFGSGTRLTVV.

The rearrangement links TRBV15 to TRBJ2-2; TRBD1 matches at 10 bases. The germline gives CDR1 LNHNV, CDR2 YYDKDF (reference sequence). The CDR3 covers 15 residues. With 4 bases clipped from V and 6 bases from J, the junction kept 5 bases outside the gene matches. The CDR3 bases are TGTGCCACCAGCATTGACAGGGGGCAATCCGGGGAGCTGTTTTTT. Translating gives CATSIDRGQSGELFF.

The CDR3 here is CASSQDRRTGGLYEQYF. CDR3 in DNA: TGCGCCAGCAGCCAAGATCGTAGGACAGGGGGACTCTACGAGCAGTACTTC. The V call is TRBV4-3, the J call TRBJ2-7; 10 nucleotides match TRBD1. The V and J ends lost 0 bases and 3 bases, in that order; junction bases with no gene match: 8. Germline CDR1 is LGHNA and CDR2 is YSLEER. CDR3 length: 17 residues.

The chain recombines TRBV7-8 with TRBJ2-7; tentatively, D is TRBD1 (5 bases). Trimming removed 1 base from V and 0 bases from J, with 10 bases in between. Per the germline V gene, CDR1 is SGHVS and CDR2 is FQNEAQ. The CDR3 covers 15 residues. CDR3 DNA sequence: TGTGCCAGCAGCTTAGTTGGCAGGGCCTCCTACGAGCAGTACTTC. Amino acid sequence: CASSLVGRASYEQYF.

The chain joins TRBV28 to TRBJ2-2; D may be TRBD2 (6 bases). Germline V CDR1 and CDR2: MDHEN, SYDVKM. V was pared by 8 bases and J by 2 bases, with 15 bases between. The CDR3 is 15 residues long. The CDR3 loop reads CASLGGGRNTGELFF. DNA of the CDR3: TGTGCCAGCCTCGGGGGTGGACGAAACACCGGGGAGCTGTTTTTT.

V is TRBV29-1 and J is TRBJ2-7; possibly TRBD1 for D (7 bases). The ends were cut back, 3 bases at V and 0 bases at J, with 12 bases in the middle. CDR1 SQVTM and CDR2 ANQGSEA come from the germline V gene. The CDR3 is 14 amino acids. The CDR3 protein is CSVEVQGGSYEQYF. CDR3 sequence (DNA): TGCAGCGTTGAGGTTCAGGGGGGCTCCTACGAGCAGTACTTC.

This sequence joins TRBV7-3 and TRBJ2-1; D not resolved. Germline CDR1 is SGHTA and CDR2 is FQGTGA. The CDR3 is made up of 12 amino acids. V shed 5 bases and J shed 7 bases, with 9 bases lying between them. CDR3 residues: CASSAQSNEQFF. CDR3 bases: TGTGCCAGCAGCGCGCAATCGAATGAGCAGTTCTTC.

The chain links TRBV28 to TRBJ2-5, with D perhaps matching TRBD2 (5 bases). The CDR3 is 15 amino acids. Trimming cost V 6 bases and J 4 bases, with 18 bases left between them. CDR1 MDHEN and CDR2 SYDVKM come from the germline V gene. DNA for the CDR3: TGTGCCAGCAGCTCTCCGGGTGAAGGAGGAGAGACCCAGTACTTC. Translation: CASSSPGEGGETQYF.

The DNA of the CDR3 is TGTGCCAGCAGCACGGGACAGCAAAATCAGCCCCAGCATTTT. Residues: CASSTGQQNQPQHF. V usage is TRBV13 and J usage is TRBJ1-5, with 7 bases that match TRBD1. There are 14 residues in the CDR3. CDR1 is PRHDT, CDR2 FYEKMQ, per germline (reference sequence). Trimming removed 5 bases from V and 4 bases from J; junction bases left unmatched: 5.

The rearrangement joins TRBV27 to TRBJ2-7; maybe TRBD1 (5 bases). The CDR3 has 13 amino acids. The germline V gene has CDR1 MNHEY and CDR2 SMNVEV (reference sequence). V was pared by 4 bases and J by 3 bases, with 10 bases between. The chain's CDR3 is CASSSPGNYEQYF. CDR3 coding DNA: TGTGCCAGCAGTTCCCCAGGGAACTACGAGCAGTACTTC.

The V gene is TRBV2, the J gene TRBJ2-7, with 8 bases aligning to TRBD2. The V gene's germline CDR1 is SNHLY and CDR2 FYNNEI. Trimming removed 7 bases from V and 6 bases from J; junction bases left unmatched: 11. This CDR3 has 14 amino acids. The CDR3 DNA sequence: TGTGCCAGCATGGGGGGACTAGTTGCGGCCGAGCAGTACTTC. Translating it yields CASMGGLVAAEQYF.

The CDR3 region has the DNA TGTGCCAGCAGCCCGACAGGGGATACGCAGTATTTT. This codes for CASSPTGDTQYF. V and J are TRBV5-6 and TRBJ2-3, with TRBD1 matching over 7 bases. This CDR3 has 12 amino acids. CDR1 SGHDT and CDR2 YYEEEE come from the germline V gene. V shed 4 bases, J shed 6 bases, and the junction held 2 bases outside the gene matches.

This clone was detected only once. The CDR3 region has the DNA TGTGCCAGCAGCCCCACAGGGCTCACTGAAGCTTTCTTT. It encodes CASSPTGLTEAFF. The V call is TRBV7-2, the J call TRBJ1-1; D is perhaps TRBD1 (6 bases). CDR1 SGHTA and CDR2 FQGNSA come from the germline V gene. This CDR3 region has 13 residues. V lost 5 bases, J lost 4 bases, and 11 bases lay in between.

This clone has more than one count but fewer than ten. This chain joins TRBV2 and TRBJ1-1; a possible D gene is TRBD1 (5 bases). The germline V gene encodes CDR1 SNHLY and CDR2 FYNNEI. This CDR3 is 14 amino acids long. V was clipped by 8 bases and J by 6 bases, with 19 bases between them. The CDR3 sequence: CASRRFGQQPEAFF. CDR3 bases: TGTGCCAGCCGGCGATTTGGACAACAGCCTGAAGCTTTCTTT.

The chain employs TRBV7-9 and TRBJ1-5, with 8 bases that match TRBD1. This CDR3 spans 15 amino acids. CDR1 and CDR2 (germline): SEHNR, FQNEAQ (reference sequence). After removal of 3 bases from V and 2 bases from J, the junction contained 3 bases not matched to a gene. CDR3 sequence (DNA): TGTGCCAGCAGCTTTGGACAGGGTGGCAATCAGCCCCAGCATTTT. Amino acids: CASSFGQGGNQPQHF.

This clone was counted only a few times. This chain links TRBV5-1 with TRBJ2-1; D is perhaps TRBD2 (6 bases). V lost 1 base and J 7 bases, leaving 12 bases between the germline ends. The germline V gene has CDR1 SGHRS and CDR2 YFSETQ. The CDR3 is 14 amino acids. Here the CDR3 DNA reads TGCGCCAGCAGCTTGAGACTAGGAGCAAATGAGCAGTTCTTC. Translating gives CASSLRLGANEQFF.

This clone was seen more than once but under ten times. The chain uses TRBV29-1 and TRBJ2-7; 8 bases line up with TRBD2. V was pared by 3 bases and J by 7 bases, with 11 bases of the junction left unmatched. The CDR3 consists of 14 residues. The germline gives CDR1 SQVTM, CDR2 ANQGSEA. In DNA form, the CDR3 reads TGCAGCGTTGAGTATAGCGGGACCTTCGGAGAGCAGTACTTC. It codes for CSVEYSGTFGEQYF.

The J gene is TRBJ1-5, the V gene TRBV19; 7 bases agree with TRBD1. CDR1 LNHDA and CDR2 SQIVND come from the germline V gene (reference sequence). Germline trimming cut 5 bases from V and 5 bases from J; bases unmatched to any gene: 6. This CDR3 is 14 amino acids long. The CDR3 is CASSHIQGDQPQHF. CDR3 bases: TGTGCCAGTAGTCATATCCAGGGGGATCAGCCCCAGCATTTT.

The chain employs TRBV7-2 and TRBJ1-3, with 8 nucleotides matching TRBD1. The CDR3 loop spans 15 amino acids. Germline V gene sequence: CDR1 SGHTA, CDR2 FQGNSA. The V segment lost 4 bases and the J segment 4 bases; nucleotides outside the gene matches: 6. The CDR3 region is CASSWAQGDGNTIYF. The CDR3 DNA reads TGTGCCAGCAGCTGGGCACAGGGGGACGGAAACACCATATATTTT.

The V and J genes are TRBV29-1 and TRBJ1-3; D might be TRBD1 (5 bases). The CDR3 consists of 16 residues. V was shortened by 0 bases and J by 4 bases, with 16 bases between the two germline ends. Germline V gives CDR1 SQVTM, CDR2 ANQGSEA. CDR3 DNA: TGCAGCGTTGAAGAAGGAAAGCGGGGGTACGGAAACACCATATATTTT. It is translated as CSVEEGKRGYGNTIYF.